The clone carrying this T cell receptor beta chain has a handful of counts. The antigen is undetermined. Compared with germline, one end of the junction differs, possibly owing to a read error. These data come from a study of T cell repertoires in cytomegalovirus infection. Study in general: Alongside well-studied HLA-B-restricted CMV epitopes, recently identified HLA-C-restricted CMV epitopes were also used.

MiXCR, run by TCRdb on the reads, gives a single entry per CDR3 protein. The sample contains nearly 700,000 distinct CDR3 sequences, around 35% of which appear only once. Study outcomes and limitations: The ex vivo response showed dominance by HLA-C-restricted CMV-specific TCR beta clonotypes.

The germline V gene has CDR1 DFQATT and CDR2 SNEGSKA (reference sequence). The CDR3 totals 11 residues. The chain uses TRBV20-1 and TRBJ2-3; D unresolved. The source is a human donor in good health (CMV status not recorded). Some clones in this sample may be carry-over from other donors' samples. Sequenced material: cultured PBMCs, taken from culture after CMV antigen stimulation. CDR3 in DNA: TGCAGTGCCGCGACCGCCACTACGTATGATTTT. Its protein is CSAATATTYDF.